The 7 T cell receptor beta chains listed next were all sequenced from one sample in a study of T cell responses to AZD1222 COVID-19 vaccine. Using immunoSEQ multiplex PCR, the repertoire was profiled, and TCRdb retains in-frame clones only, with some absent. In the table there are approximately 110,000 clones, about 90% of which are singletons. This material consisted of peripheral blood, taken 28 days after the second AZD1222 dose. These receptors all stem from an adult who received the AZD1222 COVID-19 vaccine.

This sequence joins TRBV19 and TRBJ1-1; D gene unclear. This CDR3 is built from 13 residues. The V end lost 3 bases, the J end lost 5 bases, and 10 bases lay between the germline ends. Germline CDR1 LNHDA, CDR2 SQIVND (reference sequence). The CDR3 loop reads CASSIFPGTEAFF. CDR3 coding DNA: TGTGCCAGTAGTATTTTCCCGGGGACTGAAGCTTTCTTT.

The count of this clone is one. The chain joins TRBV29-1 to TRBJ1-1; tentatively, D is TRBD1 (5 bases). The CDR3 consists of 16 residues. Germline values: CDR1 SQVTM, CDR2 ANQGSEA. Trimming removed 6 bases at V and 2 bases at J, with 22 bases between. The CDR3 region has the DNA TGCAGCGTCCTACGGGACCGGAGGGCAGGAAACACTGAAGCTTTCTTT. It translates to CSVLRDRRAGNTEAFF.

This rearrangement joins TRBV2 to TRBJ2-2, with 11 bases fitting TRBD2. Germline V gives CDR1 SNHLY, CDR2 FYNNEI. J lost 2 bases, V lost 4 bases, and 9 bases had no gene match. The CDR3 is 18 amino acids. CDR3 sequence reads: CASSVPSGGHVNTGELFF. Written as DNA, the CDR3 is TGTGCCAGCAGTGTACCTAGCGGGGGGCACGTTAACACCGGGGAGCTGTTTTTT.

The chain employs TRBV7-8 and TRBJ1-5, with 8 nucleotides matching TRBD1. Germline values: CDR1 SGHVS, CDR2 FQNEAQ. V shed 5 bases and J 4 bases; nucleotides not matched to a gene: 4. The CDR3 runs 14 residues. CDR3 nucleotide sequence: TGTGCCAGCAGCCGGACAGGGAAAAATCAGCCCCAGCATTTT. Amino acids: CASSRTGKNQPQHF. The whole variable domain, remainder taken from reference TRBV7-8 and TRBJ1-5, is GAGVSQSPRYKVAKRGQDVALRCDPISGHVSLFWYQQALGQGPEFLTYFQNEAQLDKSGLPSDRFFAERPEGSVSTLKIQRTQQEDSAVYLCASSRTGKNQPQHFGDGTRLSIL.

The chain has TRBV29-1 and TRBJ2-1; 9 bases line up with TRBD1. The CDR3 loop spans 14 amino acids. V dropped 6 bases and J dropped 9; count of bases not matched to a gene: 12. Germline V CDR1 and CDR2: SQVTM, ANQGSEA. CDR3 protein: CSVDPGQGKGEQFF. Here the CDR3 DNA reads TGCAGCGTAGACCCGGGACAGGGAAAAGGTGAGCAGTTCTTC.

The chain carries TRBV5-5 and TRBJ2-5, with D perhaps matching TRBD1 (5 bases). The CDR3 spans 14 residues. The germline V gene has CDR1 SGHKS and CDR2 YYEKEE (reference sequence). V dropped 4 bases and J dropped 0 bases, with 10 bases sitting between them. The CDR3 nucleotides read TGTGCCAGCAGCCTAGGACAAAACCAAGAGACCCAGTACTTC. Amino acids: CASSLGQNQETQYF.

The DNA for the CDR3 is TGTGCCAGCAGCTCCGACGGGACTCCAACTAATGAAAAACTGTTTTTT. Translated, it gives CASSSDGTPTNEKLFF. The rearrangement uses TRBV5-4 and TRBJ1-4, with D possibly matching TRBD1 (5 bases). Trimming left V 3 bases short and J 0 bases short, with 12 bases between. There are 16 residues in the CDR3. Germline V CDR1 and CDR2: SGHNT, YYREEE (reference sequence).